This paragraph covers one TCR beta chain sequence. This record belongs to a study of T cells in lung cancer brain metastases. Using immunoSEQ multiplex PCR, the repertoire was profiled, and TCRdb retains in-frame clones only, with some absent. The sample lists some 3,200 clones; about 91% were seen once. The CDR3 has 16 amino acids. Germline V gene sequence: CDR1 SGHDT, CDR2 YYEEEE. Trimming removed 0 bases from V and 4 bases from J, with 17 bases in between. V usage is TRBV5-6 and J usage is TRBJ2-7; D is tentatively TRBD1 or TRBD2 (5 bases each). The sequence was collected from a man aged 70 or older with non-small cell lung cancer. Sequencing was performed on tumor tissue from the primary lung tumor. The CDR3 region is CASSLGPGTGYYEQYF. The CDR3 coding sequence is TGTGCCAGCAGCTTGGGTCCCGGGACGGGGTATTACGAGCAGTACTTC.